What follows are 21 T cell receptor beta chains derived from one specimen sequenced in a study of T cell changes during pregnancy in multiple sclerosis. This table comes from immunoSEQ multiplex PCR, and its TCRdb copy is limited to in-frame clones, with some not included. The sample consists of some 17,000 clones, over 75% of them appearing once. The sequenced sample was CD8+ T cells from peripheral blood mononuclear cells, obtained after pregnancy. These receptor sequences come from a female donor in good health, enrolled as a control in a pregnancy study.

V and J are TRBV27 and TRBJ2-1, with D perhaps TRBD1 (6 bases). Germline CDR1 reads MNHEY; CDR2 reads SMNVEV (reference sequence). Trimming took 7 bases from V and 8 from J, leaving 21 bases between them. This CDR3 is built from 15 residues. The CDR3 coding sequence is TGTGCCAGCAACCTACAGGGCAGCCACGGGCATGAGCAGTTCTTC. Its translation: CASNLQGSHGHEQFF.

V and J are TRBV4-1 and TRBJ2-5, with D unresolved. With 4 bases removed from V and 2 bases from J, the gap between germline ends came to 2 bases. The CDR3 length is 11 residues. Germline V CDR1 and CDR2: MGHRA, YSYEKL. The CDR3 DNA sequence: TGCGCCAGCAGCCTACAAGAGACCCAGTACTTC. It yields the protein CASSLQETQYF.

The rearrangement uses TRBV2 and TRBJ1-1; D unresolved. Per the germline V gene, CDR1 is SNHLY and CDR2 is FYNNEI. The CDR3 sequence is 12 residues long. V lost 6 bases and J 3 bases, leaving 8 bases between the germline ends. The CDR3 coding sequence is TGTGCCAGCAGCGTGGGAGACACTGAAGCTTTCTTT. It yields the protein CASSVGDTEAFF.

There are a few counts of this clone. The chain uses TRBV9 and TRBJ1-1, with D unclear. CDR3 length equals 12 residues. Germline V gives CDR1 SGDLS, CDR2 YYNGEE. With 0 bases removed from V and 6 bases from J, the gap between germline ends came to 6 bases. The CDR3 nucleotides are TGTGCCAGCAGCGTAGGGGCACCTGAAGCTTTCTTT. Translating it yields CASSVGAPEAFF.

J is TRBJ2-7 and V is TRBV11-2; 9 nucleotides match TRBD1. The CDR3 extends over 15 amino acids. With V trimmed by 4 bases and J by 4 bases, 8 bases remained unmatched. Germline V CDR1 and CDR2: SGHAT, FQNNGV. In nucleotides, the CDR3 is TGTGCCAGCAGCTCAGACCGGGACAGGGATTACGAGCAGTACTTC. Its protein is CASSSDRDRDYEQYF. Supplemented by reference TRBV11-2 and TRBJ2-7, the full variable domain reads EAGVAQSPRYKIIEKRQSVAFWCNPISGHATLYWYQQILGQGPKLLIQFQNNGVVDDSQLPKDRFSAERLKGVDSTLKIQPAKLEDSAVYLCASSSDRDRDYEQYFGPGTRLTVT.

This rearrangement joins TRBV7-8 to TRBJ2-3; the match to TRBD2 covers 12 bases. Germline V CDR1 and CDR2: SGHVS, FQNEAQ. With V trimmed by 3 bases and J by 3 bases, 10 bases remained unmatched. CDR3 size: 18 residues. CDR3 nucleotide sequence: TGTGCCAGCAGCTTCCTGGCTAGCGGGGGGGCTGGTACAGATACGCAGTATTTT. This translates into CASSFLASGGAGTDTQYF.

The chain uses TRBV6-5 and TRBJ2-1, with 10 bases that match TRBD2. Germline V CDR1 and CDR2: MNHEY, SVGAGI. The CDR3 runs 16 residues. The junction had 6 bases not matched to a gene; V was cut back by 2 bases and J by 5 bases. The CDR3 here is CASSYLGLAEDNEQFF. The CDR3, as DNA: TGTGCCAGCAGTTACCTCGGACTAGCGGAAGACAATGAGCAGTTCTTC.

V gene TRBV4-2 combines with J gene TRBJ2-3; 14 bases line up with TRBD2. The CDR3 is 18 amino acids. CDR1 LGHNA and CDR2 YNFKEQ come from the germline V gene. Germline trimming cut 0 bases from V and 3 bases from J; bases unmatched to any gene: 5. The CDR3 loop is CASSQEGTSGGVTDTQYF. CDR3 bases: TGTGCCAGCAGCCAAGAAGGGACTAGCGGGGGAGTAACAGATACGCAGTATTTT.

This chain joins TRBV28 and TRBJ2-7; possible D gene TRBD2, 5 bases. This CDR3 has 14 residues. Trimming pared 2 bases from V and 1 base from J, leaving 9 bases between. Germline V gene data show CDR1 as MDHEN and CDR2 as SYDVKM. CDR3 residues: CASSLSGLSYEQYF. Written as DNA, the CDR3 is TGTGCCAGCAGTTTAAGCGGCCTGTCCTACGAGCAGTACTTC. Combining the CDR3 with reference TRBV28 and TRBJ2-7 gives the whole variable domain DVKVTQSSRYLVKRTGEKVFLECVQDMDHENMFWYRQDPGLGLRLIYFSYDVKMKEKGDIPEGYSVSREKKERFSLILESASTNQTSMYLCASSLSGLSYEQYFGPGTRLTVT.

The V gene is TRBV2, the J gene TRBJ2-5; D uncertain. The assigned J gene may be wrong: the sequence end matches TRBJ2-7 better. Germline V gene data show CDR1 as SNHLY and CDR2 as FYNNEI. CDR3 size: 14 residues. CDR3 in amino acids: CASRRGSGMNEQYF. DNA for the CDR3: TGTGCCAGCAGACGTGGTTCGGGTATGAACGAGCAGTACTTC.

The V call is TRBV28, the J call TRBJ2-7; 9 positions agree with TRBD2. The CDR3 runs to 20 residues. Losses at the gene ends were 1 base for V and 2 bases for J; bases not matched to a gene: 18. CDR1 and CDR2 (germline): MDHEN, SYDVKM. The CDR3 sequence: CASSLSSIGAGGGPPYEQYF. CDR3 bases: TGTGCCAGCAGTTTATCTAGTATTGGTGCGGGAGGGGGCCCCCCCTACGAGCAGTACTTC. The whole variable domain, filled in from reference TRBV28 and TRBJ2-7, reads DVKVTQSSRYLVKRTGEKVFLECVQDMDHENMFWYRQDPGLGLRLIYFSYDVKMKEKGDIPEGYSVSREKKERFSLILESASTNQTSMYLCASSLSSIGAGGGPPYEQYFGPGTRLTVT.

The chain has TRBV18 and TRBJ2-1; 15 bases are a match to TRBD2. The CDR3 loop spans 15 amino acids. Germline V CDR1 and CDR2: KGHSH, LQKENI. Losses at the gene ends were 2 bases for V and 8 bases for J; bases not matched to a gene: 1. The CDR3 loop is CASSPGTSGRHEQFF. CDR3 sequence (DNA): TGTGCCAGCTCACCAGGGACTAGCGGGAGGCATGAGCAGTTCTTC.

This rearrangement joins TRBV6-5 to TRBJ1-1; 7 bases map to TRBD1. V lost 6 bases and J lost 6; bases outside the gene matches: 10. CDR3 length: 14 residues. The germline V gene has CDR1 MNHEY and CDR2 SVGAGI. Here the CDR3 DNA reads TGTGCCAGCAGGCGGGACAGCTCTCGGGCTGAAGCTTTCTTT. As protein: CASRRDSSRAEAFF.

This chain joins TRBV5-6 and TRBJ2-3, with 12 bases matching TRBD1. Per the germline V gene, CDR1 is SGHDT and CDR2 is YYEEEE. J was trimmed by 0 bases and V by 1 base; bases with no gene match: 6. This CDR3 has 18 amino acids. The CDR3 is CASSLSRDRGPSTDTQYF. In DNA, the CDR3 is TGTGCCAGCAGCTTGTCCCGGGACAGGGGGCCTAGCACAGATACGCAGTATTTT.

This sequence joins TRBV6-5 and TRBJ1-6, with a tentative D call TRBD1 (5 bases). CDR1 and CDR2 (germline): MNHEY, SVGAGI. CDR3 length: 15 residues. Between the trimmed V and J ends, which lost 0 bases and 9 bases, there was a span of 12 bases. The DNA for the CDR3 is TGTGCCAGCAGTTACTCGGACGGGGGTGGTTCACCCCTCCACTTT. The encoded protein is CASSYSDGGGSPLHF.

V and J are TRBV19 and TRBJ1-1; D ambiguous. Germline-derived CDR1 and CDR2 are LNHDA and SQIVND (reference sequence). Between the trimmed V and J ends, which lost 1 base and 4 bases, there was a span of 10 bases. This CDR3 region has 14 residues. DNA for the CDR3: TGTGCCAGTAGTATAGTTAACACGGGCACTGAAGCTTTCTTT. Translation gives CASSIVNTGTEAFF.

The chain employs TRBV6-5 and TRBJ2-1; 11 bases agree with TRBD2. The CDR3 sequence is 11 residues long. Germline lookup yields CDR1 MNHEY and CDR2 SVGAGI. With 8 bases clipped from V and 11 bases from J, the junction kept 2 bases outside the gene matches. The DNA for the CDR3 is TGTGCCAGCGCGACTAGCGGGAAGCAGTTCTTC. Its translation: CASATSGKQFF.

This rearrangement joins TRBV9 to TRBJ2-5, with a tentative D call TRBD2 (7 bases). This CDR3 contains 14 residues. CDR1 is SGDLS and CDR2 is YYNGEE in the germline V gene. The V end lost 6 bases, the J end lost 5 bases, and 17 bases lay between the germline ends. The CDR3 region is CASNRGGAGETQYF. The CDR3 DNA follows: TGTGCCAGCAACAGAGGGGGGGCAGGGGAGACCCAGTACTTC.

V is TRBV29-1 and J is TRBJ1-1, with D possibly being TRBD1 (5 bases). Germline V gene lookup returns CDR1 SQVTM and CDR2 ANQGSEA. The length of the CDR3 is 12 residues. V lost 0 bases to trimming and J lost 10 bases, with 12 bases between them. The CDR3 DNA reads TGCAGCGTTGAAGATTTGGCGGGGGGAGCTTTCTTT. Its protein is CSVEDLAGGAFF.

This clone appeared once. This rearrangement joins TRBV5-6 to TRBJ2-3; 12 bases are shared with TRBD2. CDR1 is SGHDT, CDR2 YYEEEE, per germline. The V and J ends lost 2 bases and 5 bases, in that order; junction bases with no gene match: 6. This CDR3 is built from 16 residues. The CDR3 nucleotides are TGTGCCAGCAGCTTCCTAGCGGGAGGGCTCGGAGATACGCAGTATTTT. It is translated as CASSFLAGGLGDTQYF.

The chain employs TRBV4-1 and TRBJ2-7, with D perhaps matching TRBD1 (5 bases). The germline V and J ends were trimmed by 2 bases and 4 bases, with 12 bases remaining between them. This CDR3 is built from 14 residues. The germline V gene has CDR1 MGHRA and CDR2 YSYEKL. CDR3 coding DNA: TGCGCCAGCAGCCAAAGTACAGGTGGATACGAGCAGTACTTC. This gives the protein CASSQSTGGYEQYF.